These 27 T cell receptor beta chains were sequenced from one sample in a study of T cell repertoires in cytomegalovirus infection. TCRdb reanalysed the reads using MiXCR and keeps one entry per CDR3 protein. Found here are almost 550,000 distinct CDR3 sequences, 15% to 20% of them singletons; the top ten hold 24%. The source material was CD8+ T cells from PBMCs. The receptors originated from a human donor in good health (CMV status not recorded). Some clones in this sample may be carry-over from other donors' samples.

V is TRBV20-1 and J is TRBJ1-1; 10 nucleotides agree with TRBD1. Germline V CDR1 and CDR2: DFQATT, SNEGSKA (reference sequence). The CDR3 has 14 residues. The J segment lost 8 bases and the V segment lost 4 bases, leaving 10 bases of the junction unmatched. The CDR3 here is CSAIPGTGDPEAFF. In DNA, the CDR3 is TGCAGTGCTATTCCTGGGACAGGGGACCCAGAAGCTTTCTTT.

In its sample, this clonotype was seen many times. The chain employs TRBV28 and TRBJ2-7; 7 bases match TRBD1. Unmatched junction bases numbered 18, after V lost 4 bases and J lost 9 bases. This CDR3 contains 16 residues. CDR1 is MDHEN, CDR2 SYDVKM, per germline. Here the CDR3 DNA reads TGTGCCAGCAGTTCCCCGGACAGGCTGCGTATAGTCGGGCAGTACTTC. It specifies CASSSPDRLRIVGQYF.

The chain combines TRBV6-1 with TRBJ1-4, with D unclear. CDR1 and CDR2 (germline): MNHNS, SASEGT. There are 14 residues in the CDR3. Trimming shortened V by 4 bases and J by 6 bases, and 12 bases separated the two germline ends. The CDR3 DNA reads as TGTGCCAGCAGTGCCTCCTCCAAGCATGAAAAACTGTTTTTT. Protein sequence: CASSASSKHEKLFF.

This clonotype was seen ten or more times. The chain couples TRBV4-1 to TRBJ2-1; D is perhaps TRBD1 (5 bases). V was shortened by 5 bases and J by 4 bases, with 15 bases between the two germline ends. CDR1 is MGHRA, CDR2 YSYEKL, per germline. The CDR3 sequence is 15 residues long. DNA of the CDR3: TGCGCCAGCAGCTCAAGGGGTCAGGGTTACAATGAGCAGTTCTTC. Protein product: CASSSRGQGYNEQFF.

This chain links TRBV20-1 with TRBJ2-7; TRBD1 matches 9 bases. V lost 6 bases to trimming and J lost 7 bases; unmatched junction nucleotides: 22. This CDR3 has 17 amino acids. Germline V gene sequence: CDR1 DFQATT, CDR2 SNEGSKA (reference sequence). The CDR3 is CSAWAFILQGATREQYF. The CDR3 DNA follows: TGCAGTGCCTGGGCATTCATTTTACAGGGGGCAACTCGAGAGCAGTACTTC.

This clonotype has at least ten counts. This sequence joins TRBV7-6 and TRBJ1-4; D is unresolved. V was shortened by 4 bases and J by 7 bases, with 22 bases between the two germline ends. Germline V CDR1 and CDR2: SGHVS, FNYEAQ. The CDR3 is 17 residues long. This CDR3 reads CASSSTHGPTRGEKLFF. DNA for the CDR3: TGTGCCAGCAGCTCTACACACGGTCCCACGAGAGGTGAAAAACTGTTTTTT.

This chain joins TRBV6-6 and TRBJ2-1; 8 bases agree with TRBD1. Losses at the gene ends were 5 bases for V and 6 bases for J; bases not matched to a gene: 9. The CDR3 consists of 15 residues. CDR1 is MNHNY and CDR2 is SVGAGI in the germline V gene (reference sequence). CDR3 sequence (DNA): TGTGCCAGCAGTGTTCAGGGGGCGGGCTTCAATGAGCAGTTCTTC. It is translated as CASSVQGAGFNEQFF.

This clonotype appeared many times. The chain recombines TRBV27 with TRBJ1-5, with D unresolved. The germline V gene has CDR1 MNHEY and CDR2 SMNVEV (reference sequence). V lost 4 bases, J lost 6 bases, and 10 bases lay in between. The CDR3 length is 13 residues. CDR3 in amino acids: CASSSSPRQPQHF. CDR3 coding DNA: TGTGCCAGCAGTTCGTCCCCCCGTCAGCCCCAGCATTTT.

This clonotype came up a few times. The CDR3 loop reads CASSPRDYPYEQYF. In nucleotides, the CDR3 is TGCGCCAGCAGCCCCCGGGACTACCCCTACGAGCAGTACTTC. The V and J genes are TRBV5-1 and TRBJ2-7, with 7 bases matching TRBD2. Germline CDR1 and CDR2: SGHRS and YFSETQ. Unmatched junction bases numbered 6, after V lost 4 bases and J lost 2 bases. This CDR3 comprises 14 residues.

This clonotype has at least ten counts. This chain connects TRBV30 to TRBJ2-1; D not certain. Germline V gene data show CDR1 as GTSNPN and CDR2 as SVGIG (reference sequence). The CDR3 has 12 amino acids. Between the trimmed V and J ends, which lost 5 bases and 6 bases, there was a span of 11 bases. CDR3 loop: CAWAEFSNEQFF. The CDR3 DNA follows: TGTGCCTGGGCGGAATTCTCCAATGAGCAGTTCTTC.

The sample holds a few counts of this clonotype. The CDR3 loop is CASSPEGRAGYGYTF. The CDR3 DNA follows: TGCGCCAGCAGCCCCGAGGGCAGGGCGGGTTATGGCTACACCTTC. The chain carries TRBV5-1 and TRBJ1-2, with TRBD1 as a possible D gene (5 bases). The germline V gene encodes CDR1 SGHRS and CDR2 YFSETQ. The CDR3 has 15 residues. The V end was cut by 4 bases, the J end by 5 bases, with 18 bases between. Combining the CDR3 with reference TRBV5-1 and TRBJ1-2 gives the whole variable domain KAGVTQTPRYLIKTRGQQVTLSCSPISGHRSVSWYQQTPGQGLQFLFEYFSETQRNKGNFPGRFSGRQFSNSRSEMNVSTLELGDSALYLCASSPEGRAGYGYTFGSGTRLTVV.

This clonotype was observed a handful of times. The rearrangement uses TRBV7-9 and TRBJ2-2; 7 bases are a match to TRBD1. V was pared by 6 bases and J by 7 bases, with 14 bases of the junction left unmatched. Germline CDR1 SEHNR, CDR2 FQNEAQ (reference sequence). CDR3 size: 16 residues. The CDR3 loop reads CASRGPQTGLNGELFF. CDR3 in DNA: TGTGCCAGCAGGGGACCCCAGACAGGGTTGAACGGGGAGCTGTTTTTT.

V usage is TRBV5-4 and J usage is TRBJ2-5; 7 bases are shared with TRBD2. The germline CDR1 and CDR2 sequences are SGHNT and YYREEE (reference sequence). Losses at the gene ends were 4 bases for V and 1 base for J; bases not matched to a gene: 16. This CDR3 is 18 amino acids long. The CDR3 DNA reads TGTGCCAGCAGCGGACCCGAAAAGGGGCTAGCGGTCCAAGAGACCCAGTACTTC. This sequence encodes CASSGPEKGLAVQETQYF.

This clonotype was seen repeatedly, ten times or more. This rearrangement joins TRBV28 to TRBJ2-7; perhaps TRBD1 as D (6 bases). CDR3 length: 12 residues. The V and J ends lost 8 bases and 1 base respectively, with 9 bases between them. Per germline, CDR1 MDHEN and CDR2 SYDVKM. The CDR3 DNA follows: TGTGCCAGCCAGGGGTTGTCCTACGAGCAGTACTTC. It yields the protein CASQGLSYEQYF.

This clonotype was seen more than once but under ten times. The rearrangement links TRBV27 to TRBJ2-1; D call uncertain. The germline CDR1 and CDR2 sequences are MNHEY and SMNVEV (reference sequence). There are 14 residues in the CDR3. Between the trimmed V and J ends, which lost 1 base and 0 bases, there was a span of 4 bases. CDR3 sequence (DNA): TGTGCCAGCAGTTTATGGGGCTCCTACAATGAGCAGTTCTTC. Translated, it gives CASSLWGSYNEQFF.

This clonotype was observed at least ten times. The rearrangement joins TRBV12-3 or TRBV12-4 to TRBJ1-5; 7 positions match TRBD1. CDR3 size: 14 residues. V shed 5 bases, J shed 5 bases, and the junction held 6 bases outside the gene matches. The CDR3 protein is CASSIRDRDQPQHF. For the CDR3, the DNA is TGTGCCAGCAGTATCCGGGACAGAGATCAGCCCCAGCATTTT.

With regard to this clonotype: Just one base apart from a much larger clone, this may be a read error. V gene TRBV12-5 combines with J gene TRBJ2-6, with 7 bases matching TRBD1. Germline V gene data show CDR1 as LGHNT and CDR2 as FRNRAP. The CDR3 loop spans 17 amino acids. CDR3 residues: CASATGTVLSGANVMTF. CDR3 DNA: TGTGCTAGTGCCACCGGGACAGTACTCTCTGGGGCCAACGTCATGACTTTC.

This clonotype was seen more than once but under ten times. The chain combines TRBV27 with TRBJ1-2, with TRBD1 identical over 9 bases. The V gene end was trimmed by 4 bases and the J gene end by 4 bases; junction bases not matched to a gene: 7. Germline CDR1 and CDR2: MNHEY and SMNVEV (reference sequence). This CDR3 has 15 residues. In DNA form, the CDR3 reads TGTGCCAGCAGTTCCAACAGGGGGCGAGGCTATGGCTACACCTTC. It codes for CASSSNRGRGYGYTF.

On this clonotype: Given a much more abundant clone one base away, this may be a read error. The chain combines TRBV6-1 with TRBJ2-7; 8 nucleotides match TRBD1. Germline loops: CDR1 MNHNS, CDR2 SASEGT. The CDR3 consists of 17 residues. J lost 3 bases, V lost 8 bases, and 18 bases had no gene match. The CDR3 DNA sequence: TGTGCCAGCTGTTACGGGGCAGGGGGCCCCCTCTTCTACGAGCAGTACTTC. It encodes CASCYGAGGPLFYEQYF.

J is TRBJ2-1 and V is TRBV5-4; 13 bases are a match to TRBD2. CDR1 is SGHNT and CDR2 is YYREEE in the germline V gene (reference sequence). V trimming: 4 bases; J trimming: 8 bases; junction bases outside the gene matches: 9. This CDR3 is 16 amino acids long. DNA of the CDR3: TGTGCCAGCAGCCAGGGGACTAGCGGGGCTCTCCATGAGCAGTTCTTC. Protein sequence: CASSQGTSGALHEQFF.

A few counts support this clonotype. The V gene is TRBV19, the J gene TRBJ1-1, with D tentatively TRBD1 (5 bases). The CDR3 has 18 amino acids. Germline loops: CDR1 LNHDA, CDR2 SQIVND (reference sequence). V lost 5 bases and J 1 base, leaving 23 bases between the germline ends. The CDR3 loop reads CASSFPRDSRPANTEAFF. The CDR3 DNA reads as TGTGCCAGTAGTTTCCCTCGGGACTCCCGCCCCGCGAACACTGAAGCTTTCTTT.

The rearrangement links TRBV7-9 to TRBJ1-1; tentatively, D is TRBD1 (5 bases). Germline assignment: CDR1 SEHNR and CDR2 FQNEAQ (reference sequence). The CDR3 loop spans 12 amino acids. V was clipped by 5 bases and J by 7 bases, with 11 bases between them. Here the CDR3 reads CASSREGDEAFF. CDR3 bases: TGTGCCAGCAGCCGAGAAGGGGATGAAGCTTTCTTT.

This clonotype was detected many times. The CDR3 sequence: CASSLAPQGESHEQYF. CDR3 sequence (DNA): TGTGCCAGCAGCTTGGCCCCTCAGGGGGAATCCCACGAGCAGTACTTC. This chain links TRBV5-4 with TRBJ2-7; 7 bases align to TRBD1. CDR1 and CDR2 (germline): SGHNT, YYREEE (reference sequence). V lost 0 bases to trimming and J lost 5 bases; unmatched junction nucleotides: 11. The CDR3 spans 16 residues.

As regards this clonotype: One end of the junction does not line up with germline, which may come from a read error. V and J are TRBV6-1 and TRBJ1-1, with 7 bases aligning to TRBD1. CDR1 and CDR2 from the germline V gene are MNHNS and SASEGT. The CDR3 covers 15 residues. The CDR3 is CSSRGNRQMNTEAFF. CDR3 DNA: TGTTCCAGCAGGGGGAATCGACAGATGAACACTGAAGCTTTCTTT.

The chain joins TRBV5-4 to TRBJ1-6, with D perhaps matching TRBD1 (5 bases). CDR3 size: 14 residues. V lost 4 bases to trimming and J lost 5 bases, with 10 bases between them. The V gene's germline CDR1 is SGHNT and CDR2 YYREEE (reference sequence). DNA of the CDR3: TGTGCCAGCAGCCCGGGGGGGGATAATTCACCCCTCCACTTT. Its translation: CASSPGGDNSPLHF.

Notes on this clonotype: Being one base from a much bigger clone, this may be a read error. The chain joins TRBV7-6 to TRBJ2-7, with a weak D call TRBD1 (5 bases). This CDR3 has 12 residues. Germline loops: CDR1 SGHVS, CDR2 FNYEAQ. With 5 bases removed from V and 6 bases from J, the gap between germline ends came to 11 bases. CDR3 in amino acids: CASSLQGTEQYF. For the CDR3, the DNA is TGTGCCAGCAGCCTGCAGGGTACCGAGCAGTACTTC.

This clonotype was counted a few times. This sequence joins TRBV29-1 and TRBJ2-1, with 7 positions matching TRBD2. CDR1 and CDR2 from the germline V gene are SQVTM and ANQGSEA. V lost 1 base to trimming and J lost 2 bases; unmatched junction nucleotides: 8. The CDR3 totals 16 residues. The CDR3 DNA sequence: TGCAGCGTTGAAGGCTTATCGGGGGGTACCTACAATGAGCAGTTCTTC. Encoded protein: CSVEGLSGGTYNEQFF.